This T cell receptor (beta chain) derives from a study of T-cell memory formation after mild COVID-19. This clonotype turned up a few times. Its matching antigen is unknown. 5'RACE with constant-segment primers yielded barcoded, UMI-tagged TCR alpha and TCR beta cDNA libraries. Using its own MiXCR run on the 5' RACE reads, TCRdb lists one record per CDR3 protein. This repertoire shows fewer than 550,000 distinct CDR3 sequences, around 20% found once; its top ten account for around 8.4%. Study results and caveats: Some clones that responded turned up in pre-infection memory, which suggests that cross-reactive memory joined in. The main location of contracting CD4+ clones was CM and EM, and that of contracting CD8+ clones was EMRA. For second-wave clones that peaked at day 37, SARS-CoV-2 specificity went unverified.

Germline values: CDR1 SGHVS, CDR2 FQNEAQ. CDR3 size: 18 residues. V dropped 1 base and J dropped 0 bases, with 16 bases sitting between them. Sequenced: PBMCs or a T cell subset sorted from them (not recorded which). The sequence derives from an adult woman who had mild COVID-19 (a few samples of this study predate the infection). Cell type and time point are not known. The chain combines TRBV7-8 with TRBJ1-3; D is unresolved. The CDR3 loop is CASSLGLVGATSGNTIYF. The CDR3 nucleotides are TGTGCCAGCAGCTTAGGGCTCGTGGGCGCGACCTCTGGAAACACCATATATTTT.